Presented here are 2 T cell receptor beta chains from one specimen sequenced in a study of low-dose radiotherapy and immunotherapy resistance in tumors. Regarding time point: after trial treatment. The treatment was: LDRT plus nivolumab, ipilimumab, low-dose cyclophosphamide and aspirin (RACIN trial). First-strand cDNA used TRAV- and TRBV-specific primers, covering alpha and beta chains. A roughly 20-cycle PCR with a constant-region primer and V-primer adapter amplified TCRs. TCRdb recomputed calls from the reads with MiXCR, one row per CDR3 protein. The sample shows tens of thousands of distinct CDR3 sequences, 20% to 25% of them seen only once. The sequencing here drew on PBMCs, taken after low-dose radiotherapy plus immunotherapy. All receptors come from a female donor with ovarian cancer.

The rearrangement joins TRBV5-1 to TRBJ2-3; 8 bases fit TRBD2. The CDR3 extends over 16 amino acids. CDR1 is SGHRS and CDR2 is YFSETQ in the germline V gene. Germline trimming cut 3 bases from V and 2 bases from J; bases unmatched to any gene: 8. The DNA for the CDR3 is TGCGCCAGCAGCTCAGGCGGGGGGCGACACACAGATACGCAGTATTTT. Translating gives CASSSGGGRHTDTQYF.

As for this clonotype: Because the CDR3's place on the DNA is in doubt, the DNA is left out and the CDR3 is given as listed by TCRdb. The chain joins TRBV7-8 to TRBJ2-2; the table's D call, TRBD1, has no DNA check behind it. The CDR3 is 16 residues long, ends included. Germline loops: CDR1 SGHVS, CDR2 FQNEAQ. The CDR3 reads CASSLGTGVTGELFFF.